This TCR beta chain appears in the sequencing data of a study of a mutant IDH1 vaccine in newly diagnosed glioma. Overall study: Patients got radiotherapy, temozolomide, or both beforehand, and most got both. Visit timing is recorded as week 35 for V12 and week 47 for V13.

Note on this clone: The antigen remains undetermined.

Trimming cost V 4 bases and J 2 bases; bases outside gene matches: 10. The CDR3 runs 17 residues. Looked up from germline, CDR1 is SGHRS and CDR2 is YFSETQ. Time point here: week 35, safety follow-up. The vaccine gave 300 ug of a 20-mer mutant IDH1 peptide subcutaneously per dose. In weeks 1, 3, 5, 7, 11, 15, 19 and 23, patients were immunized, eight times in all. Assay used: immunoSEQ multiplex PCR; TCRdb lists only in-frame clones, some missing. This repertoire shows roughly 51,000 clones, around four fifths found once; its top ten account for 6% to 8%. Sequenced material: PBMCs, taken from a glioma patient whose treatment included an IDH1 peptide vaccine. The chain carries TRBV5-1 and TRBJ1-4, with TRBD1 matching 8 bases. The receptor comes from a middle-aged man with glioma. The CDR3 DNA sequence: TGCGCCAGCAGCAGGACGCCGACAGGGGTTACTAATGAAAAACTGTTTTTT. Translated, it gives CASSRTPTGVTNEKLFF.